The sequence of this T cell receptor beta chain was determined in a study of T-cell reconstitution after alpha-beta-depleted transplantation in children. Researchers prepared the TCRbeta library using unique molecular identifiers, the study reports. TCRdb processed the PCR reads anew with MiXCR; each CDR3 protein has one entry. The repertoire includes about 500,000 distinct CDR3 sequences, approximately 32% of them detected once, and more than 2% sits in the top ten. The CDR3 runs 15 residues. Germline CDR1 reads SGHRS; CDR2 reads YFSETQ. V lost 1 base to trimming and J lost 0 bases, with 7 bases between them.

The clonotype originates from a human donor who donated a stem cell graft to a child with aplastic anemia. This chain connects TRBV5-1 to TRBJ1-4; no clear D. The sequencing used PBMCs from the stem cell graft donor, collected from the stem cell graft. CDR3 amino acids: CASSLTAPTNEKLFF. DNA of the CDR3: TGCGCCAGCAGCTTGACAGCACCAACTAATGAAAAACTGTTTTTT.